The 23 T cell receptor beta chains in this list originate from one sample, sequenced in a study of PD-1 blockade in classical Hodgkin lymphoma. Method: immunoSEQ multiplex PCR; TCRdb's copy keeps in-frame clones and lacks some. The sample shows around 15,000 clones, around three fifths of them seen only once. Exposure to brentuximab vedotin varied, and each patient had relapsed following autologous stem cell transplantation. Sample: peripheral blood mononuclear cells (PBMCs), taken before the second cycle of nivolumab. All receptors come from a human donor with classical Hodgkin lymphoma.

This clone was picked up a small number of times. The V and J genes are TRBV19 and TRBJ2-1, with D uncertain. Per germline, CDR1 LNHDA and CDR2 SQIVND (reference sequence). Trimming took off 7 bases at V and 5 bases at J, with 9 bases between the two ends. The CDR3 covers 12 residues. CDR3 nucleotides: TGTGCCAGTAATTTGAAAAACAATGAGCAGTTCTTC. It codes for CASNLKNNEQFF.

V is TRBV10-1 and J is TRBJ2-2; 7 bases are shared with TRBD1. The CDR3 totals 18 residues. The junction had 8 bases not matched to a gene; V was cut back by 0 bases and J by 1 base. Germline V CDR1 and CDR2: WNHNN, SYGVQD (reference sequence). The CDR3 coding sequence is TGCGCCAGCAGTGAGTCTAGGACAGGCTATCTGAACACCGGGGAGCTGTTTTTT. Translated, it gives CASSESRTGYLNTGELFF.

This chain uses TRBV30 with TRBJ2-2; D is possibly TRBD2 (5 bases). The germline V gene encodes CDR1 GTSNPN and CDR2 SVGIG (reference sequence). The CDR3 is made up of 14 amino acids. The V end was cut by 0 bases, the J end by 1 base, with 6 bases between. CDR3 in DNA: TGTGCCTGGAGTGTAGCGGAGAACACCGGGGAGCTGTTTTTT. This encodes CAWSVAENTGELFF. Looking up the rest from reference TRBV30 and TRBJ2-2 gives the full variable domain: SQTIHQWPATLVQPVGSPLSLECTVEGTSNPNLYWYRQAAGRGLQLLFYSVGIGQISSEVPQNLSASRPQDRQFILSSKKLLLSDSGFYLCAWSVAENTGELFFGEGSRLTVL.

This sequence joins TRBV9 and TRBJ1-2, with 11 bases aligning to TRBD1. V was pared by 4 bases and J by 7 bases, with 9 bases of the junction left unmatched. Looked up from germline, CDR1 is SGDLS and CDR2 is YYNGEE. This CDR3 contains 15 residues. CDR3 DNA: TGTGCCAGCAGCCCCCGGACAGGGGGCAGTTCTGGCTACACCTTC. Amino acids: CASSPRTGGSSGYTF.

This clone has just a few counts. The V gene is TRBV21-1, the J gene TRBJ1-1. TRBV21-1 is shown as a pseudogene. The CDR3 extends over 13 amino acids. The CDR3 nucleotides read TGTGCCAGCAGCAAAGATAGTGACACTGAAGCTTTCTTT. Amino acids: CASSKDSDTEAFF.

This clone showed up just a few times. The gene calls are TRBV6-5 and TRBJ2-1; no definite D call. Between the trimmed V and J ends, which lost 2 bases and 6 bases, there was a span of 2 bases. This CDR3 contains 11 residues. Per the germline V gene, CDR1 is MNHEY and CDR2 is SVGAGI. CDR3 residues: CASSYRNEQFF. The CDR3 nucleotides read TGTGCCAGCAGTTACCGCAATGAGCAGTTCTTC.

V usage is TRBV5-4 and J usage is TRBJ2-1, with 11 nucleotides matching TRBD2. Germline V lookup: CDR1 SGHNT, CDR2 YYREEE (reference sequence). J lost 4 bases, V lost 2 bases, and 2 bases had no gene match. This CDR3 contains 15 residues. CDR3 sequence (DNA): TGTGCCAGCAGCTTCGGGACTAGCGGTTACAATGAGCAGTTCTTC. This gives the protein CASSFGTSGYNEQFF. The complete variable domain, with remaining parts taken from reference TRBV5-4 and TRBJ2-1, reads ETGVTQSPTHLIKTRGQQVTLRCSSQSGHNTVSWYQQALGQGPQFIFQYYREEENGRGNFPPRFSGLQFPNYSSELNVNALELDDSALYLCASSFGTSGYNEQFFGPGTRLTVL.

CDR3 bases: TGTGCCAGCAGCTTGTCCCCCAGGGTCGGCGACGAGCAGTACTTC. Its protein product is CASSLSPRVGDEQYF. V and J are TRBV5-5 and TRBJ2-7; D is possibly TRBD1 (5 bases). Germline-derived CDR1 and CDR2 are SGHKS and YYEKEE (reference sequence). Trimming removed 1 base at V and 5 bases at J, with 16 bases between. This CDR3 is built from 15 residues.

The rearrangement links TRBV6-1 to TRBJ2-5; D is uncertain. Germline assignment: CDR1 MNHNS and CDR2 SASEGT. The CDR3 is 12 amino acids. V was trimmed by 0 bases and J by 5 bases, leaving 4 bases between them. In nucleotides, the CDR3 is TGTGCCAGCAGTGAAGCAAGGGAGACCCAGTACTTC. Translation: CASSEARETQYF.

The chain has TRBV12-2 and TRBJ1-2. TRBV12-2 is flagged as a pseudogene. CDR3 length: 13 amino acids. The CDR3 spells CASRLRGDYGYTF. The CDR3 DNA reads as TGTGCAAGTCGCTTACGGGGGGACTATGGCTACACCTTC.

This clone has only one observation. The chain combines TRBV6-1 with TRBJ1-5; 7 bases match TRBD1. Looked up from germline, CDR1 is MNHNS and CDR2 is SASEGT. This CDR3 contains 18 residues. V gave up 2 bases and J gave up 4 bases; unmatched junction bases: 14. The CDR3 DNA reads TGTGCCAGCAGTGAAATTTGGACAGGCCTGACAGAGAATCAGCCCCAGCATTTT. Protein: CASSEIWTGLTENQPQHF.

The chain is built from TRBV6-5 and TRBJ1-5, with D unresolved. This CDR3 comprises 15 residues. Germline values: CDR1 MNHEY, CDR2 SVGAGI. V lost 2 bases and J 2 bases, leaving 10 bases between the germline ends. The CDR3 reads CASSYKAGGNQPQHF. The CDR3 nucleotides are TGTGCCAGCAGTTACAAGGCGGGAGGCAATCAGCCCCAGCATTTT.

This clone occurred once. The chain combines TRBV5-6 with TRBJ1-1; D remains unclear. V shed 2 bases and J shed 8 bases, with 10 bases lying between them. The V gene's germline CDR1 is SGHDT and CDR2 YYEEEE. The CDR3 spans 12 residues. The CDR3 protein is CASSLVWSEAFF. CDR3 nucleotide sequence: TGTGCCAGCAGCTTAGTGTGGTCCGAAGCTTTCTTT.

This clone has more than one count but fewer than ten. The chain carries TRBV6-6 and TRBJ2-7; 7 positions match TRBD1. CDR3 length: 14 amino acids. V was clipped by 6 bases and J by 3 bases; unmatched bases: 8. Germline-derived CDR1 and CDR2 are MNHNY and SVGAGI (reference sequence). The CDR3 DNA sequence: TGTGCCAGCAGGGACCGGGACAGCTTCTACGAGCAGTACTTC. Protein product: CASRDRDSFYEQYF.

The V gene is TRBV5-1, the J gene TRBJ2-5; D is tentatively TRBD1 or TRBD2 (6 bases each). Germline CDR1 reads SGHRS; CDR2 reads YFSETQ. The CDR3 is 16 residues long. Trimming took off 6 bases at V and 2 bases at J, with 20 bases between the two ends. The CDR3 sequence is CASKSGAGPRQETQYF. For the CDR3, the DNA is TGCGCCAGCAAGTCGGGGGCAGGGCCGAGACAAGAGACCCAGTACTTC.

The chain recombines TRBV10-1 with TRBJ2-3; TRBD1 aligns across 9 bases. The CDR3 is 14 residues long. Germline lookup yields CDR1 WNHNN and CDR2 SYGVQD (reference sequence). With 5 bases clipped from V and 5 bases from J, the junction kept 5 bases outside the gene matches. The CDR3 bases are TGCGCCAGCAGTAAGGGACAGGGAGGAGATACGCAGTATTTT. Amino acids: CASSKGQGGDTQYF.

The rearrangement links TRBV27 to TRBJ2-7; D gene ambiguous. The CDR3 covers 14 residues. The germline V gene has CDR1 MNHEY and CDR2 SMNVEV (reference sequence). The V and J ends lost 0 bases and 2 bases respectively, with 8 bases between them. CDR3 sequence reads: CASSLSFDTYEQYF. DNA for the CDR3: TGTGCCAGCAGTTTATCTTTTGACACCTACGAGCAGTACTTC.

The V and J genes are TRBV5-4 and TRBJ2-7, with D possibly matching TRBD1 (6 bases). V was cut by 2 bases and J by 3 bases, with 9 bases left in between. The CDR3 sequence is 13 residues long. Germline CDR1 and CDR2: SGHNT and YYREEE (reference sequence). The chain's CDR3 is CASSFTGSYEQYF. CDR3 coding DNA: TGTGCCAGCAGCTTTACAGGGAGCTACGAGCAGTACTTC.

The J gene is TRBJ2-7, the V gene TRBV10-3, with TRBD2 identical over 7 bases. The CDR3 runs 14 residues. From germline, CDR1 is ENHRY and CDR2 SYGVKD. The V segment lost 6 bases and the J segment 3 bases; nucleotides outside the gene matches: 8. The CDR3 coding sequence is TGTGCCATCAGGGATGCGGGAGAGCGCTACGAGCAGTACTTC. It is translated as CAIRDAGERYEQYF.

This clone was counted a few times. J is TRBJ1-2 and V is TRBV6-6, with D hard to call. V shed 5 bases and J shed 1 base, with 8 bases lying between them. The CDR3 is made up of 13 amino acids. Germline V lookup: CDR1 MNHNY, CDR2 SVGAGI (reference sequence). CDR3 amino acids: CASSTDRNYGYTF. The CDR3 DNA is TGTGCCAGCAGTACAGACCGTAACTATGGCTACACCTTC.

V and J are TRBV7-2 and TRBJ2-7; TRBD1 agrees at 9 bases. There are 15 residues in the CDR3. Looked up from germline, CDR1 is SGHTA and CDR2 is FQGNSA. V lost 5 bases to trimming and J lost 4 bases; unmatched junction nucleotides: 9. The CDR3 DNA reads TGTGCCAGCAGCCCTTCCGGGACAGGGTTATACGAGCAGTACTTC. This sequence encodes CASSPSGTGLYEQYF.

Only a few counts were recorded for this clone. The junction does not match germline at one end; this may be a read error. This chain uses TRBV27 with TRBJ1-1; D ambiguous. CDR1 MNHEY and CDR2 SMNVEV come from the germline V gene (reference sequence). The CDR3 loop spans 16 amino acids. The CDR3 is CASSLYALGGNAEAFF. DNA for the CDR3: TGTGCCAGCAGTTTATATGCACTGGGAGGGAACGCTGAAGCTTTCTTT.

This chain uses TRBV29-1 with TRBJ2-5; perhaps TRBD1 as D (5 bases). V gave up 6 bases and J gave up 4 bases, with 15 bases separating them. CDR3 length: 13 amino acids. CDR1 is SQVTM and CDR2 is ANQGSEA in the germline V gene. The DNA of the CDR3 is TGCAGCGTCCGAGGCAGGGTGCTAGAGACCCAGTACTTC. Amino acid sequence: CSVRGRVLETQYF.